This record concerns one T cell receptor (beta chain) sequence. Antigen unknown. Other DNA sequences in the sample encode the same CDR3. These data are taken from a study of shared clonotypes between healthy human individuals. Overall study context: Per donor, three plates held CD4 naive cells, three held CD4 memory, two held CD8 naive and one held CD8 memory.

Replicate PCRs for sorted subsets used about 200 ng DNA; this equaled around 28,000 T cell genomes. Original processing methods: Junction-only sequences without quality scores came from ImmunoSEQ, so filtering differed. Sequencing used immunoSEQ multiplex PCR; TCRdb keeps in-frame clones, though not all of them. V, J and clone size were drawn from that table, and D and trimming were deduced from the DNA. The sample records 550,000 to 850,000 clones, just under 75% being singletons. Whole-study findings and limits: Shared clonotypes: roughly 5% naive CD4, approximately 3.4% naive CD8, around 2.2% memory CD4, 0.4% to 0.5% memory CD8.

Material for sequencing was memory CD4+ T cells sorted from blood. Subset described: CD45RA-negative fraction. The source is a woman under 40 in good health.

In DNA, the CDR3 is TGTGCCAGCAGCTTGAGACAAGGTAGCAATCAGCCCCAGCATTTT. Translated: CASSLRQGSNQPQHF. The V call is TRBV5-8, the J call TRBJ1-5; no clear D. The CDR3 sequence is 15 residues long. The V end was cut by 1 base, the J end by 0 bases, with 8 bases between. Germline V gene data show CDR1 as SGHTS and CDR2 as YDEGEE.